This T cell receptor beta chain originates from a study of cytomegalovirus exposure and HLA in healthy donors. Researchers ran the PCR with 60 Vbeta and 13 Jbeta primers. Method: immunoSEQ multiplex PCR; TCRdb's copy keeps in-frame clones and lacks some. The sample consists of roughly 120,000 clones, over 70% of them appearing once. Trimming cost V 5 bases and J 7 bases; bases outside gene matches: 4. Germline values: CDR1 MNHNS, CDR2 SASEGT. This CDR3 is built from 12 residues. This clone was counted a few times. This clonotype originated in a woman aged 40-49 years in good health and CMV-seronegative. The rearrangement uses TRBV6-1 and TRBJ1-2, with 7 bases matching TRBD1. The source material was PBMCs. Here the CDR3 reads CASSRAGGGYTF. The CDR3 region has the DNA TGTGCCAGCAGTCGGGCAGGGGGTGGCTACACCTTC.